The 14 T cell receptor beta chains listed next were all sequenced from one sample in a study of T cells after yellow fever vaccination. Via MiXCR, TCRdb re-called the 5' RACE reads, giving one row per CDR3 protein. This table holds over 120,000 distinct CDR3 sequences, 6.6% found once. The input for sequencing was CD4+ T cells sorted from PBMCs, taken 10 days after the yellow fever booster vaccination. The receptor set was obtained from a man aged 30 to 39 who received the YFV17D yellow fever vaccine.

The J gene is TRBJ1-5, the V gene TRBV24-1, with TRBD1 matching 10 bases. CDR1 KGHDR and CDR2 SFDVKD come from the germline V gene. With V trimmed by 9 bases and J by 4 bases, 5 bases remained unmatched. The CDR3 has 14 residues. The CDR3 DNA follows: TGTGCCACCCAGGACAGGGGGATTAATCAGCCCCAGCATTTT. It codes for CATQDRGINQPQHF.

This clonotype has at least ten counts. The CDR3 DNA reads TGTGCCAGCAGCTTACAGACTCACCCCCAGGGTGAGCAGTTCTTC. Protein sequence: CASSLQTHPQGEQFF. The J gene is TRBJ2-1, the V gene TRBV7-2, with TRBD1 as a possible D gene (5 bases). The germline V and J ends were trimmed by 2 bases and 9 bases, with 17 bases remaining between them. The germline gives CDR1 SGHTA, CDR2 FQGNSA. The CDR3 spans 15 residues.

In its sample, this clonotype was seen a few times. The chain recombines TRBV19 with TRBJ2-5, with 11 bases lining up with TRBD1. The germline V gene has CDR1 LNHDA and CDR2 SQIVND (reference sequence). V trimming: 8 bases; J trimming: 5 bases; junction bases outside the gene matches: 7. The CDR3 extends over 14 amino acids. CDR3 nucleotides: TGTGCCAGTGCCCGGACAGGGGGCGTGGAGACCCAGTACTTC. It translates to CASARTGGVETQYF.

This clonotype occurred many times. This chain links TRBV2 with TRBJ2-2, with a tentative D call TRBD1 (5 bases). The CDR3 contains 13 residues. The V gene lost 6 bases and the J gene lost 6 bases, with 11 bases spanning the gap. Per the germline V gene, CDR1 is SNHLY and CDR2 is FYNNEI. CDR3 nucleotide sequence: TGTGCCAGCAGAGTTCAGGGCCCCGGGGAGCTGTTTTTT. The encoded protein is CASRVQGPGELFF.

This clonotype was seen a handful of times. This chain uses TRBV7-2 with TRBJ1-5, with 8 bases lining up with TRBD1. The CDR3 sequence is 15 residues long. Germline loops: CDR1 SGHTA, CDR2 FQGNSA. V lost 6 bases and J lost 6; bases outside the gene matches: 10. CDR3 sequence: CASSRTRGLGQPQHF. In nucleotides, the CDR3 is TGTGCCAGCAGTCGTACCAGGGGGCTAGGTCAGCCCCAGCATTTT.

This clonotype appeared many times. The rearrangement uses TRBV4-1 and TRBJ1-5; D gene unclear. Germline CDR1 MGHRA, CDR2 YSYEKL. The CDR3 extends over 15 amino acids. V lost 3 bases to trimming and J lost 3 bases, with 12 bases between them. CDR3 in amino acids: CASSHADGYNQPQHF. In DNA, the CDR3 is TGCGCCAGCAGCCACGCCGACGGATACAATCAGCCCCAGCATTTT.

The genes are TRBV5-1 and TRBJ2-1; 9 bases fit TRBD2. V lost 0 bases to trimming and J lost 5 bases; unmatched junction nucleotides: 9. CDR1 and CDR2 (germline): SGHRS, YFSETQ. The CDR3 spans 17 residues. DNA for the CDR3: TGCGCCAGCAGCTTGGGTCGGGTAGCGGGAGTGCACAATGAGCAGTTCTTC. It yields the protein CASSLGRVAGVHNEQFF.

This clonotype was observed at least ten times. One junction end disagrees with the germline gene, perhaps due to a read error. The rearrangement links TRBV18 to TRBJ2-1; the match to TRBD1 covers 10 bases. This CDR3 is built from 11 residues. CDR1 is KGHSH and CDR2 is LQKENI in the germline V gene. The CDR3 region has the DNA TGTGCCAGCTCACCGGGACAGGGGCTTATCTTC. Its translation is CASSPGQGLIF.

This clonotype showed up many times. This chain links TRBV7-2 with TRBJ2-3; D ambiguous. Trimming took off 3 bases at V and 2 bases at J, with 12 bases between the two ends. Germline CDR1 is SGHTA and CDR2 is FQGNSA. This CDR3 is 15 amino acids long. The CDR3 DNA reads as TGTGCCAGCAGCTTTGAACCAGCTAACACAGATACGCAGTATTTT. Amino acids: CASSFEPANTDTQYF.

The table lists this clonotype with many counts. The chain uses TRBV7-3 and TRBJ2-1, with D possibly being TRBD2 (7 bases). Germline V lookup: CDR1 SGHTA, CDR2 FQGTGA. V dropped 2 bases and J dropped 6 bases, with 14 bases sitting between them. The CDR3 has 15 residues. The CDR3 is CASSLGGGPINEQFF. The CDR3 nucleotides are TGTGCCAGCAGCTTAGGGGGGGGGCCCATCAATGAGCAGTTCTTC.

J is TRBJ1-5 and V is TRBV5-6; 7 bases align to TRBD1. The CDR3 runs 17 residues. Losses at the gene ends were 3 bases for V and 1 base for J; bases not matched to a gene: 10. Germline CDR1 SGHDT, CDR2 YYEEEE. In DNA, the CDR3 is TGTGCCAGCAGCTACAGGGGAACCGGGGGAAGCAATCAGCCCCAGCATTTT. This gives the protein CASSYRGTGGSNQPQHF.

This clonotype has at least ten counts. The chain joins TRBV23-1 to TRBJ2-1, with 9 bases identical to TRBD2. TRBV23-1 is noted as an ORF with a role that remains uncertain. This CDR3 spans 14 amino acids. V gave up 7 bases and J gave up 9 bases; unmatched junction bases: 10. The CDR3 DNA follows: TGCGCCAGCACCCCGGGGCGGCGGGAGGGTGAGCAGTTCTTC. This encodes CASTPGRREGEQFF.

This clonotype was counted only a few times. The V call is TRBV11-2, the J call TRBJ1-3; D perhaps matches TRBD1 (5 bases). V shed 7 bases and J shed 0 bases, with 19 bases lying between them. CDR1 is SGHAT and CDR2 is FQNNGV in the germline V gene. CDR3 size: 17 residues. The CDR3 DNA follows: TGTGCCAGCACCCTAGTACCGGGGCAGGGCTCTGGAAACACCATATATTTT. This codes for CASTLVPGQGSGNTIYF.

The V and J genes are TRBV7-9 and TRBJ2-1, with 10 bases lining up with TRBD2. The CDR3 consists of 13 residues. V dropped 9 bases and J dropped 2; count of bases not matched to a gene: 1. The germline gives CDR1 SEHNR, CDR2 FQNEAQ (reference sequence). CDR3 loop: CASLAGAYNEQFF. The CDR3 DNA is TGTGCCAGTCTAGCGGGAGCCTACAATGAGCAGTTCTTC.